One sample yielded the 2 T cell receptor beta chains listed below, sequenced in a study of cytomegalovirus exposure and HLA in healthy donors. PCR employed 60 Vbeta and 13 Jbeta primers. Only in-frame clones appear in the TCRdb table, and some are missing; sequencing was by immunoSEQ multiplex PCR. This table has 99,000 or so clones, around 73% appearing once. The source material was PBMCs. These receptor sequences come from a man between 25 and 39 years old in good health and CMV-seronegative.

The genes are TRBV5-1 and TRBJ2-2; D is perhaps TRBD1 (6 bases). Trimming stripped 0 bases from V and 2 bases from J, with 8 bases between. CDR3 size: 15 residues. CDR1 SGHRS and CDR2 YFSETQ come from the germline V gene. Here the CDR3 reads CASSLAGTNTGELFF. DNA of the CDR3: TGCGCCAGCAGCTTGGCCGGGACAAACACCGGGGAGCTGTTTTTT.

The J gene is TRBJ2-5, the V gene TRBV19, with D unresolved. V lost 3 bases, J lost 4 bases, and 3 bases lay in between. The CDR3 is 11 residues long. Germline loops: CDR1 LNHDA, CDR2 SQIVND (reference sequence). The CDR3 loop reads CASSMRETQYF. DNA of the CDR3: TGTGCCAGTAGTATGCGAGAGACCCAGTACTTC.